A single sample gave rise to the 7 T cell receptor beta chains below, sequenced in a study of T cell changes during pregnancy in multiple sclerosis. Profiling relied on immunoSEQ multiplex PCR, and the TCRdb table lists in-frame clones only, not all of them. This sample has roughly 36,000 clones; 91% occur once, and the top ten carry roughly 6.1%. Here the sequenced sample was CD8+ T cells from peripheral blood mononuclear cells, taken in the second trimester of pregnancy. The source of these receptors is a female donor with multiple sclerosis, enrolled in a pregnancy study.

The chain uses TRBV29-1 and TRBJ1-1; the D is unclear. This CDR3 is 17 amino acids long. V lost 0 bases and J 1 base, leaving 18 bases between the germline ends. Germline CDR1 and CDR2: SQVTM and ANQGSEA. CDR3 bases: TGCAGCGTTGAAGAAAAAGACCCGCGACGGGGGAACACTGAAGCTTTCTTT. It specifies CSVEEKDPRRGNTEAFF.

The chain carries TRBV27 and TRBJ2-1; TRBD2 aligns across 12 bases. The CDR3 loop spans 15 amino acids. V gave up 3 bases and J gave up 8 bases; unmatched junction bases: 5. Germline V CDR1 and CDR2: MNHEY, SMNVEV (reference sequence). CDR3 sequence: CASSLGLAGGHEQFF. CDR3 in DNA: TGTGCCAGCAGTTTGGGGCTAGCGGGAGGGCATGAGCAGTTCTTC.

V is TRBV19 and J is TRBJ1-1; D remains ambiguous. This CDR3 is built from 13 residues. Germline CDR1 LNHDA, CDR2 SQIVND (reference sequence). V was cut by 4 bases and J by 3 bases, with 9 bases left in between. The CDR3 sequence is CASSTQRDTEAFF. In DNA form, the CDR3 reads TGTGCCAGTAGTACCCAGAGGGACACTGAAGCTTTCTTT.

A single count supports this clone. The chain couples TRBV29-1 to TRBJ1-2; 8 bases are a match to TRBD1. CDR3 length: 14 amino acids. Per germline, CDR1 SQVTM and CDR2 ANQGSEA. V shed 3 bases, J shed 8 bases, and the junction held 11 bases outside the gene matches. Here the CDR3 DNA reads TGCAGCGTTGACCCCGGACAGGGATGGAAGGGCTACACCTTC. Protein product: CSVDPGQGWKGYTF.

The V call is TRBV7-9, the J call TRBJ2-7; no firm D call. The ends were cut back, 8 bases at V and 5 bases at J, with 10 bases in the middle. This CDR3 has 11 residues. The germline CDR1 and CDR2 sequences are SEHNR and FQNEAQ (reference sequence). CDR3: CASAAANEQYF. CDR3 DNA sequence: TGTGCCAGCGCGGCGGCTAACGAGCAGTACTTC.

The V gene is TRBV9, the J gene TRBJ2-7; D gene uncertain. The germline V and J ends were trimmed by 4 bases and 1 base, with 12 bases remaining between them. The germline gives CDR1 SGDLS, CDR2 YYNGEE. The CDR3 spans 14 residues. The CDR3 sequence is CASSPVRLSYEQYF. The CDR3 nucleotides are TGTGCCAGCAGCCCAGTGAGGCTATCCTACGAGCAGTACTTC. The full variable domain, with the rest looked up from reference TRBV9 and TRBJ2-7, is DSGVTQTPKHLITATGQRVTLRCSPRSGDLSVYWYQQSLDQGLQFLIQYYNGEERAKGNILERFSAQQFPDLHSELNLSSLELGDSALYFCASSPVRLSYEQYFGPGTRLTVT.

The V gene is TRBV5-3, the J gene TRBJ2-2; 7 bases are shared with TRBD1. TRBV5-3 is known as an ORF, though its function is uncertain. This CDR3 comprises 20 residues. J gave up 3 bases and V 0 bases, and 17 bases lay outside the gene matches. CDR3 coding DNA: TGTGCCAGAAGCTTGGGTCGGACAGGAGCTAAAAGGGCGGACACCGGGGAGCTGTTTTTT. Translation gives CARSLGRTGAKRADTGELFF.